A single sample is the source of the 22 T cell receptor beta chains below, sequenced in a study of cytomegalovirus exposure and HLA in healthy donors. The primer mix had 60 Vbeta and 13 Jbeta primers. Only in-frame clones appear in the TCRdb table, and some are missing; sequencing was by immunoSEQ multiplex PCR. Among 150,000 to 200,000 clones, over 70% were seen once, and the ten largest hold about 7.7%. The sample was PBMCs. The receptors derive from a woman in her 40s in good health and CMV-seropositive.

This chain links TRBV29-1 with TRBJ2-1, with 7 bases identical to TRBD2. This CDR3 is 14 amino acids long. The ends lost 1 base at V and 4 bases at J; junction bases unmatched: 4. The germline gives CDR1 SQVTM, CDR2 ANQGSEA. CDR3 sequence: CSVEGLGGYNEQFF. CDR3 in DNA: TGCAGCGTTGAAGGGTTGGGGGGGTACAATGAGCAGTTCTTC.

The J gene is TRBJ2-2, the V gene TRBV11-2; D perhaps matches TRBD2 (5 bases). V was pared by 5 bases and J by 3 bases, with 13 bases between. Germline CDR1 reads SGHAT; CDR2 reads FQNNGV. The CDR3 spans 15 residues. The CDR3 nucleotides read TGTGCCAGCAGCCCACCGGGAAGGGACACCGGGGAGCTGTTTTTT. This gives the protein CASSPPGRDTGELFF.

The rearrangement uses TRBV29-1 and TRBJ1-2; D is uncertain. With 4 bases removed from V and 4 bases from J, the gap between germline ends came to 16 bases. Germline V gene data show CDR1 as SQVTM and CDR2 as ANQGSEA. The CDR3 is made up of 14 amino acids. The CDR3 DNA reads TGCAGCGTTGGGGAGGCTCGGACCCTCTATGGCTACACCTTC. Amino acid sequence: CSVGEARTLYGYTF.

The J gene is TRBJ2-2, the V gene TRBV10-2; 7 bases are shared with TRBD1. Germline CDR1 WSHSY, CDR2 SAAADI. V shed 4 bases and J 6 bases; nucleotides not matched to a gene: 8. CDR3 length equals 15 residues. CDR3 region: CASSGGGGHPGELFF. CDR3 in DNA: TGCGCCAGCAGTGGAGGGGGCGGTCATCCCGGGGAGCTGTTTTTT.

This clone was seen a handful of times. The J gene is TRBJ1-1, the V gene TRBV19, with TRBD1 matching over 7 bases. CDR1 and CDR2 (germline): LNHDA, SQIVND (reference sequence). The CDR3 covers 14 residues. V trimming: 3 bases; J trimming: 6 bases; junction bases outside the gene matches: 7. CDR3 nucleotide sequence: TGTGCCAGTAGTATCAGGGGGATCCAACCTGAAGCTTTCTTT. Amino acids: CASSIRGIQPEAFF.

The genes are TRBV19 and TRBJ1-5; no clear D gene. The CDR3 sequence is 16 residues long. Germline values: CDR1 LNHDA, CDR2 SQIVND (reference sequence). Trimming stripped 2 bases from V and 0 bases from J, with 11 bases between. CDR3 nucleotides: TGTGCCAGTAGTATATTGTCGAGTTATAGCAATCAGCCCCAGCATTTT. Protein product: CASSILSSYSNQPQHF.

The chain combines TRBV19 with TRBJ1-5; D unresolved. CDR3 length equals 13 residues. The ends were cut back, 4 bases at V and 3 bases at J, with 7 bases in the middle. Germline V gene lookup returns CDR1 LNHDA and CDR2 SQIVND (reference sequence). The CDR3 DNA sequence: TGTGCCAGTAGTACAACATCCAATCAGCCCCAGCATTTT. Its protein product is CASSTTSNQPQHF.

This clone was detected only once. The J gene is TRBJ2-7, the V gene TRBV20-1, with a possible D match to TRBD1 (6 bases). Looked up from germline, CDR1 is DFQATT and CDR2 is SNEGSKA (reference sequence). This CDR3 spans 11 amino acids. Trimming shortened V by 6 bases and J by 6 bases, and 12 bases separated the two germline ends. The CDR3 protein is CSARTVSEQYF. In DNA, the CDR3 is TGCAGTGCAAGGACAGTGTCCGAGCAGTACTTC.

This clone was seen once. The gene calls are TRBV19 and TRBJ1-3; D is possibly TRBD1 (6 bases). CDR1 LNHDA and CDR2 SQIVND come from the germline V gene (reference sequence). Trimming cost V 6 bases and J 2 bases, with 14 bases left between them. The length of the CDR3 is 15 residues. The CDR3 protein is CASRAGERAGNTIYF. The CDR3 DNA is TGTGCCAGTAGGGCAGGGGAAAGGGCTGGAAACACCATATATTTT.

The chain couples TRBV12-5 to TRBJ2-7, with a tentative D call TRBD1 (5 bases). The germline CDR1 and CDR2 sequences are LGHNT and FRNRAP. The CDR3 is 15 amino acids. Trimming removed 7 bases from V and 0 bases from J, with 16 bases in between. CDR3 amino acids: CASAQTDLSSYEQYF. DNA of the CDR3: TGTGCTAGTGCCCAGACAGATCTAAGCTCCTACGAGCAGTACTTC. Full variable domain (missing parts from reference TRBV12-5 and TRBJ2-7): DARVTQTPRHKVTEMGQEVTMRCQPILGHNTVFWYRQTMMQGLELLAYFRNRAPLDDSGMPKDRFSAEMPDATLATLKIQPSEPRDSAVYFCASAQTDLSSYEQYFGPGTRLTVT.

This chain joins TRBV7-8 and TRBJ1-1, with D perhaps TRBD1 (5 bases). V was pared by 2 bases and J by 4 bases, with 8 bases between. The V gene's germline CDR1 is SGHVS and CDR2 FQNEAQ. CDR3 length: 13 amino acids. CDR3 residues: CASSLSGATEAFF. The CDR3 nucleotides are TGTGCCAGCAGCTTAAGCGGGGCCACTGAAGCTTTCTTT.

The chain couples TRBV30 to TRBJ2-3; possibly TRBD2 for D (6 bases). The CDR3 loop spans 14 amino acids. V was shortened by 2 bases and J by 1 base, with 10 bases between the two germline ends. Per the germline V gene, CDR1 is GTSNPN and CDR2 is SVGIG (reference sequence). The CDR3 DNA reads as TGTGCCTGGAGTTCACGCGGGGGCACAGATACGCAGTATTTT. Translated: CAWSSRGGTDTQYF.

The rearrangement links TRBV18 to TRBJ1-3; tentatively, D is TRBD1 (6 bases). This CDR3 has 14 residues. The V end lost 2 bases, the J end lost 10 bases, and 15 bases lay between the germline ends. Germline CDR1 is KGHSH and CDR2 is LQKENI. DNA for the CDR3: TGTGCCAGCTCACCAGACGCAGGGACAAGGACCATATATTTT. Translated: CASSPDAGTRTIYF. Based on the CDR3 plus reference TRBV18 and TRBJ1-3, the full variable domain is NAGVMQNPRHLVRRRGQEARLRCSPMKGHSHVYWYRQLPEEGLKFMVYLQKENIIDESGMPKERFSAEFPKEGPSILRIQQVVRGDSAAYFCASSPDAGTRTIYFGEGSWLTVV.

CDR3: CASSQSQGWAATGELFF. In DNA form, the CDR3 reads TGTGCCAGCAGTCAAAGTCAGGGATGGGCTGCCACCGGGGAGCTGTTTTTT. The chain combines TRBV7-6 with TRBJ2-2; perhaps TRBD1 as D (5 bases). V was cut by 6 bases and J by 4 bases, with 21 bases left in between. The CDR3 is 17 amino acids. Germline CDR1 and CDR2: SGHVS and FNYEAQ.

Of note for this clone: A junction boundary mismatches the germline segment, possibly from a read error. The chain recombines TRBV7-9 with TRBJ1-2; 8 positions agree with TRBD1. The CDR3 spans 13 residues. Germline loops: CDR1 SEHNR, CDR2 FQNEAQ (reference sequence). CDR3 nucleotide sequence: TGTTCCAGCAGCTCACAGGGGGTGGATGGCTACACCTTC. As protein: CSSSSQGVDGYTF.

V and J are TRBV19 and TRBJ1-6; D uncertain. The V end lost 8 bases, the J end lost 7 bases, and 12 bases lay between the germline ends. This CDR3 is built from 13 residues. Germline V gives CDR1 LNHDA, CDR2 SQIVND (reference sequence). Written as DNA, the CDR3 is TGTGCCAGTTCATCAGGATTCAATTCACCCCTCCACTTT. This sequence encodes CASSSGFNSPLHF.

V usage is TRBV5-1 and J usage is TRBJ2-2; 10 bases align to TRBD1. The germline CDR1 and CDR2 sequences are SGHRS and YFSETQ. The CDR3 contains 15 residues. Trimming removed 3 bases from V and 6 bases from J; junction bases left unmatched: 5. The CDR3: CASSSGQGVPGELFF. The CDR3 DNA reads TGCGCCAGCAGCTCAGGACAGGGGGTACCCGGGGAGCTGTTTTTT.

V gene TRBV27 combines with J gene TRBJ1-4; D is undetermined. The V gene's germline CDR1 is MNHEY and CDR2 SMNVEV (reference sequence). The CDR3 extends over 14 amino acids. With 6 bases removed from V and 6 bases from J, the gap between germline ends came to 14 bases. CDR3 amino acids: CASRETGRYEKLFF. The CDR3 coding sequence is TGTGCCAGCAGAGAGACTGGGAGGTATGAAAAACTGTTTTTT.

The table lists this clone with a few counts. This CDR3 reads CAWSGLAGSTDTQYF. CDR3 DNA: TGTGCCTGGAGTGGTTTAGCGGGGAGCACAGATACGCAGTATTTT. The chain combines TRBV30 with TRBJ2-3; 8 nucleotides align to TRBD2. V lost 1 base and J lost 0; bases outside the gene matches: 3. Germline V gene data show CDR1 as GTSNPN and CDR2 as SVGIG (reference sequence). This CDR3 has 15 residues.

This sequence joins TRBV18 and TRBJ1-3; TRBD1 agrees at 7 bases. Looked up from germline, CDR1 is KGHSH and CDR2 is LQKENI. The J segment lost 0 bases and the V segment lost 4 bases, leaving 6 bases of the junction unmatched. The CDR3 has 16 amino acids. The CDR3: CASSLHPGGSGNTIYF. DNA of the CDR3: TGTGCCAGCTCACTACACCCAGGGGGCTCTGGAAACACCATATATTTT.

V is TRBV5-5 and J is TRBJ1-1; 7 bases align to TRBD1. Trimming cost V 4 bases and J 1 base; bases outside gene matches: 19. CDR3 length: 19 amino acids. Germline loops: CDR1 SGHKS, CDR2 YYEKEE (reference sequence). The CDR3 DNA is TGTGCCAGCAGCCAAGAACGACGTGAACGACAGGGTGCGAACACTGAAGCTTTCTTT. Encoded protein: CASSQERRERQGANTEAFF.

The V and J genes are TRBV9 and TRBJ2-3, with D possibly being TRBD2 (5 bases). The CDR3 has 15 amino acids. V lost 7 bases, J lost 3 bases, and 18 bases lay in between. CDR1 and CDR2 from the germline V gene are SGDLS and YYNGEE. The CDR3 here is CASGPQDSGTDTQYF. Here the CDR3 DNA reads TGTGCCAGCGGACCTCAGGACTCCGGAACAGATACGCAGTATTTT.